These 18 T cell receptor beta chains were all obtained from the same sample, sequenced in a study of blood T cell repertoires in COVID-19. Using immunoSEQ multiplex PCR, the repertoire was profiled, and TCRdb retains in-frame clones only, with some absent. The profile shows around 150,000 clones, roughly 85% of them singletons. Source material: peripheral blood. These receptors originate from a human donor with acute or convalescent COVID-19. The donor label of this sample is uncertain.

The chain combines TRBV7-9 with TRBJ2-3; 8 bases map to TRBD2. The germline V gene encodes CDR1 SEHNR and CDR2 FQNEAQ (reference sequence). V shed 1 base, J shed 4 bases, and the junction held 10 bases outside the gene matches. The CDR3 consists of 17 residues. The chain's CDR3 is CASSLVAGLYSADTQYF. DNA of the CDR3: TGTGCCAGCAGCTTAGTAGCGGGGCTCTACTCCGCAGATACGCAGTATTTT.

The genes are TRBV7-9 and TRBJ2-4; D may be TRBD1 (5 bases). This CDR3 spans 13 amino acids. The V gene lost 5 bases and the J gene lost 8 bases, with 13 bases spanning the gap. Germline CDR1 reads SEHNR; CDR2 reads FQNEAQ (reference sequence). CDR3 nucleotide sequence: TGTGCCAGCAGCAACACACAGGTACACATTCAGTACTTC. It yields the protein CASSNTQVHIQYF.

This clone appeared once. CDR3 protein: CASSLSAGGRTDTQYF. The CDR3 DNA is TGTGCCAGCAGTTTATCTGCGGGGGGGAGGACAGATACGCAGTATTTT. The gene calls are TRBV27 and TRBJ2-3; 9 positions match TRBD2. The V gene end was trimmed by 0 bases and the J gene end by 3 bases; junction bases not matched to a gene: 4. CDR1 MNHEY and CDR2 SMNVEV come from the germline V gene (reference sequence). The CDR3 totals 16 residues.

The chain uses TRBV4-3 and TRBJ1-6; D gene unclear. CDR1 and CDR2 from the germline V gene are LGHNA and YSLEER. V lost 0 bases, J lost 8 bases, and 11 bases lay in between. The CDR3 is 15 residues long. The CDR3 protein is CASSQESRRDSPLHF. CDR3 coding DNA: TGCGCCAGCAGCCAAGAATCGAGGAGGGATTCACCCCTCCACTTT.

The chain combines TRBV6-5 with TRBJ2-3; maybe TRBD2 (6 bases). The V gene's germline CDR1 is MNHEY and CDR2 SVGAGI. This CDR3 region has 15 residues. V was shortened by 3 bases and J by 3 bases, with 13 bases between the two germline ends. The CDR3 sequence is CASSYLGGETDTQYF. The CDR3 nucleotides are TGTGCCAGCAGTTATCTGGGGGGAGAAACAGATACGCAGTATTTT.

The V gene is TRBV4-2, the J gene TRBJ1-5; 9 positions match TRBD1. Germline V gives CDR1 LGHNA, CDR2 YNFKEQ. The CDR3 contains 17 residues. With 2 bases clipped from V and 3 bases from J, the junction kept 8 bases outside the gene matches. CDR3 DNA: TGTGCCAGCAGCCAACCACTACAGGGGGCTTACAATCAGCCCCAGCATTTT. Its protein product is CASSQPLQGAYNQPQHF.

The J gene is TRBJ1-5, the V gene TRBV28; 9 bases line up with TRBD1. From germline, CDR1 is MDHEN and CDR2 SYDVKM. This CDR3 is 15 amino acids long. J gave up 6 bases and V 3 bases, and 6 bases lay outside the gene matches. The CDR3 is CASSLRQGVGQPQHF. DNA of the CDR3: TGTGCCAGCAGTTTGAGACAGGGGGTAGGTCAGCCCCAGCATTTT.

The chain joins TRBV5-6 to TRBJ1-2; 9 bases map to TRBD1. Trimming removed 3 bases from V and 8 bases from J; junction bases left unmatched: 17. CDR1 is SGHDT, CDR2 YYEEEE, per germline. The CDR3 has 17 residues. The CDR3 nucleotides read TGTGCCAGCAGCTCTTGGGGGATGGGACAGGGCGTCGGAGGCTACACCTTC. Its protein product is CASSSWGMGQGVGGYTF.

This clone occurred once. The V gene is TRBV6-1, the J gene TRBJ2-3; 8 nucleotides line up with TRBD1. Trimming took 4 bases from V and 3 from J; bases not matched to a gene: 9. This CDR3 region has 16 residues. Per germline, CDR1 MNHNS and CDR2 SASEGT. The CDR3 nucleotides are TGTGCCAGCAGTGTTTGGAGGACAGGGAGGACAGATACGCAGTATTTT. Translation: CASSVWRTGRTDTQYF.

The chain joins TRBV27 to TRBJ1-1; TRBD1 agrees at 9 bases. The germline V gene encodes CDR1 MNHEY and CDR2 SMNVEV (reference sequence). With V trimmed by 5 bases and J by 5 bases, 6 bases remained unmatched. The CDR3 contains 14 residues. The CDR3 DNA follows: TGTGCCAGCAGTCCACAGGGGGCAAGGACTGAAGCTTTCTTT. The encoded protein is CASSPQGARTEAFF.

This clone has only one observation. V usage is TRBV11-2 and J usage is TRBJ2-3; TRBD1 matches at 9 bases. The CDR3 has 16 residues. Per the germline V gene, CDR1 is SGHAT and CDR2 is FQNNGV. J was trimmed by 5 bases and V by 6 bases; bases with no gene match: 12. The CDR3 sequence: CASSFHRDRARDTQYF. The DNA for the CDR3 is TGTGCCAGCAGTTTTCACCGGGACAGGGCCCGAGATACGCAGTATTTT.

This chain joins TRBV5-1 and TRBJ2-7; D is perhaps TRBD2 (6 bases). Germline CDR1 and CDR2: SGHRS and YFSETQ. The CDR3 has 14 residues. V dropped 4 bases and J dropped 0 bases, with 11 bases sitting between them. The CDR3 is CASSPGTFSYEQYF. CDR3 DNA: TGCGCCAGCAGCCCGGGGACTTTCTCCTACGAGCAGTACTTC.

This clone has just a few counts. The chain employs TRBV4-2 and TRBJ1-2; the D is unclear. Germline-derived CDR1 and CDR2 are LGHNA and YNFKEQ. The germline V and J ends were trimmed by 1 base and 4 bases, with 10 bases remaining between them. The CDR3 has 14 amino acids. The CDR3: CASSQGGLSYGYTF. The CDR3 coding sequence is TGTGCCAGCAGCCAAGGAGGGCTGAGCTATGGCTACACCTTC.

The J gene is TRBJ1-1, the V gene TRBV6-5; 7 nucleotides align to TRBD1. CDR3 length: 14 amino acids. J lost 0 bases, V lost 6 bases, and 4 bases had no gene match. CDR1 and CDR2 (germline): MNHEY, SVGAGI. Here the CDR3 reads CASRLRGMNTEAFF. The CDR3 DNA reads TGTGCCAGCAGACTCAGGGGGATGAACACTGAAGCTTTCTTT.

CDR3 bases: TGCGCCAGCAGCCAAGAAGGTAGGGGGAGCGGTGAAAAACTGTTTTTT. As protein: CASSQEGRGSGEKLFF. This chain connects TRBV4-3 to TRBJ1-4, with D possibly TRBD1 on 6 matching bases. The CDR3 runs 16 residues. Trimming stripped 0 bases from V and 7 bases from J, with 15 bases between. Germline-derived CDR1 and CDR2 are LGHNA and YSLEER.

The rearrangement uses TRBV6-6 and TRBJ1-3; D is undetermined. V was shortened by 0 bases and J by 0 bases, with 9 bases between the two germline ends. The CDR3 contains 16 residues. CDR1 and CDR2 from the germline V gene are MNHNY and SVGAGI (reference sequence). The CDR3 loop is CASSYSKGLSGNTIYF. In DNA form, the CDR3 reads TGTGCCAGCAGTTACTCGAAAGGACTCTCTGGAAACACCATATATTTT.

This clone was detected only once. This sequence joins TRBV10-3 and TRBJ1-2; 8 bases line up with TRBD1. This CDR3 has 16 amino acids. The V and J ends lost 3 bases and 3 bases, in that order; junction bases with no gene match: 9. Germline loops: CDR1 ENHRY, CDR2 SYGVKD. CDR3 residues: CAISDGVGQGHYGYTF. The CDR3 nucleotides read TGTGCCATCAGTGACGGGGTTGGACAGGGACACTATGGCTACACCTTC.

The chain couples TRBV7-9 to TRBJ1-1, with D tentatively TRBD1 (6 bases). CDR3 length: 13 residues. V lost 6 bases and J lost 2, with 10 bases in between. The germline V gene has CDR1 SEHNR and CDR2 FQNEAQ (reference sequence). The CDR3, as DNA: TGTGCCAGCAGTTCACAGGGTAACACTGAAGCTTTCTTT. Translation gives CASSSQGNTEAFF.